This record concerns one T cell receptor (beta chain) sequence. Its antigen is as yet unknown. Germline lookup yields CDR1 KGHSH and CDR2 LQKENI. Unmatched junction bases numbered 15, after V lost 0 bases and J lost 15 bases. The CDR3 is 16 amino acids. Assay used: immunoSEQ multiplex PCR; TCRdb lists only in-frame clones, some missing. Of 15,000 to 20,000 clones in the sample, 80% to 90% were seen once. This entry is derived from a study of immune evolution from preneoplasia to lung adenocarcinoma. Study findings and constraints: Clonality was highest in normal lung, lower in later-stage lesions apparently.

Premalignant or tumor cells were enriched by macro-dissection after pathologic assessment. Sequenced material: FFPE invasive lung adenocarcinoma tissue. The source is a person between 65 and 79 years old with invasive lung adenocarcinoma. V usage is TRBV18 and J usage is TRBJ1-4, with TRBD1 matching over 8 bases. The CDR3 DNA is TGTGCCAGCTCACCACCGGCATCACAGGGGGAGGTTTCGGTGTTTTTT. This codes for CASSPPASQGEVSVFF.